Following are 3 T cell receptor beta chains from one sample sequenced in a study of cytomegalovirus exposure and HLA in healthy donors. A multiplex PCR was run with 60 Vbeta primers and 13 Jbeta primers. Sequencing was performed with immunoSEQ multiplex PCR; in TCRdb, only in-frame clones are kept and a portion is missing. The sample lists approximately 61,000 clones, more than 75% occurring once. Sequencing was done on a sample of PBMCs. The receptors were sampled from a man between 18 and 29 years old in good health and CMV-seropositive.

The CDR3 DNA reads TGTGCCAGCAGCCATTACAGGGGAGCCTCTAACACTGAAGCTTTCTTT. It translates to CASSHYRGASNTEAFF. The rearrangement joins TRBV6-7 to TRBJ1-1; 7 bases match TRBD1. TRBV6-7 is given ORF status, its function remaining uncertain. This CDR3 comprises 16 residues. J was trimmed by 2 bases and V by 6 bases; bases with no gene match: 12.

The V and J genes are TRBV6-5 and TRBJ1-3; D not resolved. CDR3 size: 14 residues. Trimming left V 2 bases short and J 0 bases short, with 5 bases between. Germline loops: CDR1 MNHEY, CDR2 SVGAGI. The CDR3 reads CASSYRGSGNTIYF. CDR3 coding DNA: TGTGCCAGCAGTTACCGGGGCTCTGGAAACACCATATATTTT.

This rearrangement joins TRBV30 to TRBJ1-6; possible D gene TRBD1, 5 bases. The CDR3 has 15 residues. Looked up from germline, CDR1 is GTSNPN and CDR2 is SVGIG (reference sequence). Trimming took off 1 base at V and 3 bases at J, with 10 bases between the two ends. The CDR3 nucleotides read TGTGCCTGGAGTGGGACAAACTACTATAATTCACCCCTCCACTTT. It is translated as CAWSGTNYYNSPLHF.